The sequence of this TCR beta chain was determined in a study of blood T cell repertoires in COVID-19. Whole-study context: PBMCs, B-cell-depleted T cells, or T cells provided the cDNA or gDNA that made up the material.

Everyone who took part was roughly 18 to 89 years old, and they came from about 23 US areas. Germline trimming cut 6 bases from V and 6 bases from J; bases unmatched to any gene: 2. The CDR3 has 10 amino acids. Germline V gene sequence: CDR1 SQVTM, CDR2 ANQGSEA. In the study's own analysis: Amplification with reference gene primers provided the estimates of nucleated cell counts. Clones were sequenced by immunoSEQ multiplex PCR, and TCRdb holds only the in-frame ones, with some missing. The V and J calls and clone size are taken from that table; D and trimming were inferred from the DNA. The sample has roughly 400,000 clones; 70% to 90% are singletons.

The sequenced sample was PBMCs or T cells enriched from blood (not recorded which). This chain joins TRBV29-1 and TRBJ2-7; TRBD1 aligns across 7 bases. The receptor was isolated from a woman between 40 and 55 years old with acute COVID-19. CDR3 coding DNA: TGCAGCGTCGGGACAGCCGAGCAGTACTTC. Its protein is CSVGTAEQYF.